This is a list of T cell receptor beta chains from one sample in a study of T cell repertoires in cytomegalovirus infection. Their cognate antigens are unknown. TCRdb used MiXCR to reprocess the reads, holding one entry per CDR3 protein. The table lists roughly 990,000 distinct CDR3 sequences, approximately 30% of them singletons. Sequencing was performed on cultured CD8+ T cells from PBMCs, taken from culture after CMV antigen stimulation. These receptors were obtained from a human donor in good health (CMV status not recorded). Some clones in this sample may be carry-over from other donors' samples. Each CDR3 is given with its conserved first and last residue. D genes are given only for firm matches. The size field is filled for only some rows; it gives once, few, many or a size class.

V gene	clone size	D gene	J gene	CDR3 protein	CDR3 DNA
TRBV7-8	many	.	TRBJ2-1	CASTPRGVSYNEQFF	TGTGCCAGCACCCCTCGCGGGGTCTCCTACAATGAGCAGTTCTTC
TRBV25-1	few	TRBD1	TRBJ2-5	CASSEGDRGPETQYF	TGTGCCAGCAGTGAAGGGGACAGGGGGCCTGAGACCCAGTACTTC
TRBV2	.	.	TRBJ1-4	CASSEALSPGNEKLFF	TGTGCCAGCAGTGAAGCGCTTTCCCCTGGGAATGAAAAACTGTTTTTT
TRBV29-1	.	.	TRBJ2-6	CSVVGGHLESGANVLTF	TGCAGCGTTGTGGGGGGGCATCTCGAATCCGGGGCCAACGTCCTGACTTTC
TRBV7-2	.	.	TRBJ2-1	CASSLEGGQYNEQFF	TGTGCCAGCAGCTTAGAGGGGGGGCAATACAATGAGCAGTTCTTC
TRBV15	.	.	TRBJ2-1	CATSRQGRDEQFF	TGTGCCACCAGCAGACAGGGGAGGGATGAGCAGTTCTTC
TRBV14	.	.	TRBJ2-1	CASTVSLSSYNEQFF	TGTGCCAGCACCGTTAGCCTAAGCTCCTACAATGAGCAGTTCTTC
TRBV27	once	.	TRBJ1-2	CASSLKEGTFYGYTF	TGTGCCAGCAGTTTAAAGGAGGGGACTTTCTATGGCTACACCTTC
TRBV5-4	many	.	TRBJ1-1	CASSLPTENTEAFF	TGTGCCAGCAGCCTCCCGACAGAGAACACTGAAGCTTTCTTT
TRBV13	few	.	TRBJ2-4	CASSLRAVPNIQYF	TGTGCCAGCAGCTTAAGGGCAGTGCCAAACATTCAGTACTTC
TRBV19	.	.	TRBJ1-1	CASSAVGMNTEAFF	TGTGCCAGTAGCGCAGTAGGAATGAACACTGAAGCTTTCTTT
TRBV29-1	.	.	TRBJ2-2	CSVEFGGRELFF	TGCAGCGTTGAGTTTGGGGGCCGGGAGCTGTTTTTT
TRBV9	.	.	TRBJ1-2	CASSLTRTGVTF	TGTGCCAGCAGCCTCACCCGGACCGGGGTTACCTTC
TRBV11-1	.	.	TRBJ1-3	CALRRVKSSGNTIYF	TGTGCCCTTCGCAGGGTGAAGTCGTCTGGAAACACCATATATTTT
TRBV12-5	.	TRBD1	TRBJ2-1	CASGLRDRGREQFF	TGTGCTAGTGGTTTGAGGGACAGGGGGCGAGAGCAGTTCTTC
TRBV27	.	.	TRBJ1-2	CASSLQSLGDLNGYTF	TGTGCCAGCAGTTTACAGTCTTTGGGGGACCTCAATGGCTACACCTTC
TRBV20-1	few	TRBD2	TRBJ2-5	CSARELAGIETQYF	TGCAGTGCTAGAGAACTAGCGGGGATAGAGACCCAGTACTTC
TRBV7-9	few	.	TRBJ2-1	CASSFDWYEQFF	TGTGCCAGCAGCTTCGACTGGTATGAGCAGTTCTTC
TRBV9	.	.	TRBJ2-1	CASSGPGNRGAVGEQFF	TGTGCCAGCAGCGGCCCGGGGAATAGGGGGGCCGTGGGGGAGCAGTTCTTC
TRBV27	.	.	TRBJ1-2	CASSLKAGFYGYTF	TGTGCCAGCAGTTTAAAGGCAGGGTTCTATGGCTACACCTTC
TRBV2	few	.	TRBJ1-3	CASSPSRGTGNTIYF	TGTGCCAGCAGCCCCTCGAGGGGCACTGGAAACACCATATATTTT
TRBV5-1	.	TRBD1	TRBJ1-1	CASSPYPGQVNTEAFF	TGCGCCAGCAGCCCATATCCGGGACAGGTCAACACTGAAGCTTTCTTT
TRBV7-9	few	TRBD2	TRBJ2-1	CASSLASRTSGGANEQFF	TGTGCCAGCAGCTTAGCCTCCCGGACTAGCGGGGGGGCCAATGAGCAGTTCTTC
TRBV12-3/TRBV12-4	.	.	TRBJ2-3	CASSPLRGQDTQYF	TGTGCCAGCAGTCCTCTCCGGGGGCAAGATACGCAGTATTTT
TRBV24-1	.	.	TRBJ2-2	CATSDFKDPTGELFF	TGTGCCACCAGTGATTTCAAGGACCCCACCGGGGAGCTGTTTTTT
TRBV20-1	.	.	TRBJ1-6	CSASGRRGSSPLHF	TGCAGTGCTAGCGGACGGAGAGGGAGTTCACCCCTCCACTTT
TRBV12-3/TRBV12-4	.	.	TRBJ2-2	CASSLALDGAGELFF	TGTGCCAGCAGTTTAGCGCTAGATGGGGCCGGGGAGCTGTTTTTT
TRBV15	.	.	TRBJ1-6	CATSRPGTGSPLHF	TGTGCCACCAGCAGACCCGGGACCGGTTCACCCCTCCACTTT
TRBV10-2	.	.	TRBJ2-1	CASSESGSNEQFF	TGCGCCAGCAGTGAGTCGGGGAGCAATGAGCAGTTCTTC
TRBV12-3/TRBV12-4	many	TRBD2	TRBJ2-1	CASLARLAGGNEQFF	TGTGCCAGCTTGGCTCGACTAGCGGGGGGCAATGAGCAGTTCTTC
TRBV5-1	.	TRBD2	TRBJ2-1	CASSMAGLAGDEQFF	TGCGCCAGCAGCATGGCTGGACTAGCGGGGGATGAGCAGTTCTTC
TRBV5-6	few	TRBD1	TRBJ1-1	CASSLGTGPNFRNTEAFF	TGTGCCAGCAGCTTGGGGACAGGCCCCAATTTCAGGAACACTGAAGCTTTCTTT
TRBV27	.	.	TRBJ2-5	CASSSLSWETQYF	TGTGCCAGCAGTTCACTCAGTTGGGAGACCCAGTACTTC
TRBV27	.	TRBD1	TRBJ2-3	CASSWTGLSTDTQYF	TGTGCCAGCAGTTGGACAGGGCTAAGCACAGATACGCAGTATTTT
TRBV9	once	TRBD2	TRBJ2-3	CASSVGGGGADTQYF	TGTGCCAGCAGCGTAGGCGGCGGGGGGGCAGATACGCAGTATTTT
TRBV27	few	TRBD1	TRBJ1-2	CASSHLGQGTVNYGYTF	TGTGCCAGCAGTCACCTGGGACAGGGGACCGTCAACTATGGCTACACCTTC
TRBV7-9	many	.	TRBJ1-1	CATLRGLNTEAFF	TGTGCCACTCTCAGGGGACTGAACACTGAAGCTTTCTTT
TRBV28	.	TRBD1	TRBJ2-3	CASSQGPGGLDTQYF	TGTGCCAGCAGCCAAGGGCCAGGGGGATTAGATACGCAGTATTTT
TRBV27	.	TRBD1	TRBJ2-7	CASSLLTGGAEQYF	TGTGCCAGCAGTCTTTTGACAGGGGGCGCCGAGCAGTACTTC
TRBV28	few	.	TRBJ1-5	CASSTSLDRDTNQPQHF	TGTGCCAGCAGCACATCACTCGACCGGGACACCAATCAGCCCCAGCATTTT
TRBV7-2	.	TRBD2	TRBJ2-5	CASSTISLWGRGETQYF	TGTGCCAGCAGCACCATATCCTTGTGGGGGAGGGGAGAGACCCAGTACTTC